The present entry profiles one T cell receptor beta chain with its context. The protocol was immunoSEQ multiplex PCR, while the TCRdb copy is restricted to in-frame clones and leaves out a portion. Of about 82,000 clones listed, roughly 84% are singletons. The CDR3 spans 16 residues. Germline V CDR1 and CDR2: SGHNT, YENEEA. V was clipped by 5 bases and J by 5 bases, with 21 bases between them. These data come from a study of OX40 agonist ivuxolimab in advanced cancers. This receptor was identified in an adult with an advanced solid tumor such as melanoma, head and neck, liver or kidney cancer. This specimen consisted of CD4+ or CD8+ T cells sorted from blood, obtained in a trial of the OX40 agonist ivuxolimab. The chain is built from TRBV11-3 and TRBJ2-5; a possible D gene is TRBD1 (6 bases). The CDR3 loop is CASSRGTLPVPETQYF. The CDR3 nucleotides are TGTGCCAGCAGCCGAGGGACACTCCCCGTACCTGAGACCCAGTACTTC.